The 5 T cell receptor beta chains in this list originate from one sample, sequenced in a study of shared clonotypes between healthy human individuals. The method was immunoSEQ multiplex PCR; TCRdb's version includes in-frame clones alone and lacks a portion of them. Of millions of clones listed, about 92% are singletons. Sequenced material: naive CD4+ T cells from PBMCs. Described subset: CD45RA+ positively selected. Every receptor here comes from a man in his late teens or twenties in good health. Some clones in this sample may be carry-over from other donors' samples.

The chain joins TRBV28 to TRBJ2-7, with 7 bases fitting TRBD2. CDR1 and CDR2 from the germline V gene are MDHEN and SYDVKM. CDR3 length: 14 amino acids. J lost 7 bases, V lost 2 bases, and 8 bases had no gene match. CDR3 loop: CASSLNPLGREQYF. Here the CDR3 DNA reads TGTGCCAGCAGTTTAAACCCACTCGGGAGGGAGCAGTACTTC.

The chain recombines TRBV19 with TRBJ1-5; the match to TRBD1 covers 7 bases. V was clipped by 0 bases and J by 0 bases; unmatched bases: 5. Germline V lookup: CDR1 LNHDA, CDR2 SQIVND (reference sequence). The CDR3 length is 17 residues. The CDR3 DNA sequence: TGTGCCAGTAGTATAGACGGGACAGCTTATAGCAATCAGCCCCAGCATTTT. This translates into CASSIDGTAYSNQPQHF.

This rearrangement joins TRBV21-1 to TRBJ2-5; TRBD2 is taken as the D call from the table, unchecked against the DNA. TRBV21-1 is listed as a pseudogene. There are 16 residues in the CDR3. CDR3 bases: TGTGCCAGCAGCAAAGCGCGTCGGTCCAAGCAAGAGACCCAGTACTTC. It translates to CASSKARRSKQETQYF.

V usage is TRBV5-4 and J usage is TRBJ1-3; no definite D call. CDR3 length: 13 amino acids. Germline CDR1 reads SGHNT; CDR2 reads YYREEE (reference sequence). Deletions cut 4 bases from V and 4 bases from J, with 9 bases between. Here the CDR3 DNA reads TGTGCCAGCAGCAGAAAGACGGGAAACACCATATATTTT. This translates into CASSRKTGNTIYF.

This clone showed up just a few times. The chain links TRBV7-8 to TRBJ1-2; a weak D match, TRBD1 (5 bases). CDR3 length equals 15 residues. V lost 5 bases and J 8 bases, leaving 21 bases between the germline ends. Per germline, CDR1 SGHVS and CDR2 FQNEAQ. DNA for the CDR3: TGTGCCAGCAGCACGCAGTGGGACTCATATGGGGGCTACACCTTC. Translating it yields CASSTQWDSYGGYTF. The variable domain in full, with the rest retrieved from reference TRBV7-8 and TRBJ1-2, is GAGVSQSPRYKVAKRGQDVALRCDPISGHVSLFWYQQALGQGPEFLTYFQNEAQLDKSGLPSDRFFAERPEGSVSTLKIQRTQQEDSAVYLCASSTQWDSYGGYTFGSGTRLTVV.